These 23 T cell receptor beta chains were all obtained from the same sample, sequenced in a study of blood T cell repertoires in COVID-19. Measured with immunoSEQ multiplex PCR; TCRdb has only the in-frame clones, and not every one. The sample lists a few hundred thousand clones, around 88% occurring once. Sequencing was performed on peripheral blood. The receptor source for this set is a man of 80 years or more with acute or convalescent COVID-19.

The chain uses TRBV6-1 and TRBJ1-2; D may be TRBD1 (5 bases). Trimming shortened V by 3 bases and J by 8 bases, and 16 bases separated the two germline ends. CDR1 is MNHNS and CDR2 is SASEGT in the germline V gene. The CDR3 totals 14 residues. CDR3 nucleotide sequence: TGTGCCAGCAGTGACGCATGGAGGGGCAGCGGCTACACCTTC. Amino acid sequence: CASSDAWRGSGYTF.

V and J are TRBV5-8 and TRBJ2-1, with 9 bases lining up with TRBD2. Germline V CDR1 and CDR2: SGHTS, YDEGEE. V trimming: 0 bases; J trimming: 9 bases; junction bases outside the gene matches: 7. This CDR3 has 15 amino acids. CDR3 nucleotide sequence: TGTGCCAGCAGCTTGGAGGTTGCAGCGGGAGGTGAGCAGTTCTTC. This translates into CASSLEVAAGGEQFF. Full variable domain (rest looked up from reference TRBV5-8 and TRBJ2-1): EAGVTQSPTHLIKTRGQQATLRCSPISGHTSVYWYQQALGLGLQFLLWYDEGEERNRGNFPPRFSGRQFPNYSSELNVNALELEDSALYLCASSLEVAAGGEQFFGPGTRLTVL.

This rearrangement joins TRBV7-6 to TRBJ2-1; TRBD2 aligns across 7 bases. The length of the CDR3 is 15 residues. V dropped 1 base and J dropped 2; count of bases not matched to a gene: 2. Germline V gene data show CDR1 as SGHVS and CDR2 as FNYEAQ. The CDR3 DNA reads as TGTGCCAGCAGCTTAGGTGGGGGGGCCTACAATGAGCAGTTCTTC. It codes for CASSLGGGAYNEQFF.

The rearrangement uses TRBV20-1 and TRBJ1-1; a possible D gene is TRBD1 (5 bases). This CDR3 contains 14 residues. Trimming cost V 3 bases and J 1 base, with 12 bases left between them. CDR1 DFQATT and CDR2 SNEGSKA come from the germline V gene (reference sequence). Here the CDR3 reads CSASPWTSNTEAFF. The CDR3 bases are TGCAGTGCTAGTCCGTGGACATCGAACACTGAAGCTTTCTTT.

The CDR3 reads CASSQERFSEQYF. CDR3 DNA sequence: TGCGCCAGCAGCCAAGAACGCTTTAGCGAGCAGTACTTC. The rearrangement uses TRBV4-3 and TRBJ2-7; D ambiguous. The V gene's germline CDR1 is LGHNA and CDR2 YSLEER. The V and J ends lost 0 bases and 6 bases respectively, with 9 bases between them. The CDR3 consists of 13 residues.

The rearrangement joins TRBV6-5 to TRBJ2-2; D ambiguous. This CDR3 spans 14 amino acids. Trimming shortened V by 2 bases and J by 6 bases, and 10 bases separated the two germline ends. The V gene's germline CDR1 is MNHEY and CDR2 SVGAGI. CDR3 sequence: CASSYSRVAGELFF. The CDR3 nucleotides read TGTGCCAGCAGTTACAGTAGAGTGGCCGGGGAGCTGTTTTTT.

The rearrangement links TRBV27 to TRBJ1-2, with D possibly matching TRBD1 (6 bases). The CDR3 loop spans 15 amino acids. Germline V gives CDR1 MNHEY, CDR2 SMNVEV (reference sequence). The ends were cut back, 3 bases at V and 5 bases at J, with 16 bases in the middle. The CDR3 DNA reads as TGTGCCAGCAGTTTTTATTTTGGGGGCCAGTATGGCTACACCTTC. This gives the protein CASSFYFGGQYGYTF.

In its sample, this clone was seen once. V usage is TRBV6-5 and J usage is TRBJ2-7, with 10 positions matching TRBD2. The CDR3 loop spans 15 amino acids. The germline CDR1 and CDR2 sequences are MNHEY and SVGAGI. The J segment lost 6 bases and the V segment lost 6 bases, leaving 11 bases of the junction unmatched. DNA of the CDR3: TGTGCCAGCAGCCCCTACTCCGGGACTAGCGCCGAGCAGTACTTC. This sequence encodes CASSPYSGTSAEQYF.

The chain couples TRBV29-1 to TRBJ2-1; D not resolved. Trimming removed 2 bases from V and 6 bases from J, with 8 bases in between. The CDR3 has 12 amino acids. CDR1 is SQVTM, CDR2 ANQGSEA, per germline. CDR3 in amino acids: CSVERGVNEQFF. In nucleotides, the CDR3 is TGCAGCGTTGAAAGAGGCGTCAATGAGCAGTTCTTC.

In this sample, this clone turned up a few times. V usage is TRBV7-6 and J usage is TRBJ1-1; the D is unclear. Germline lookup yields CDR1 SGHVS and CDR2 FNYEAQ. Trimming took 5 bases from V and 1 from J, leaving 11 bases between them. The CDR3 spans 14 residues. The CDR3 DNA sequence: TGTGCCAGCAGCCTTAATCCGGGGAACACTGAAGCTTTCTTT. The encoded protein is CASSLNPGNTEAFF. The variable domain in full, with the rest retrieved from reference TRBV7-6 and TRBJ1-1, is GAGVSQSPRYKVTKRGQDVALRCDPISGHVSLYWYRQALGQGPEFLTYFNYEAQQDKSGLPNDRFSAERPEGSISTLTIQRTEQRDSAMYRCASSLNPGNTEAFFGQGTRLTVV.

Note on this clone: Different DNA sequences within this sample yield the same CDR3. The rearrangement uses TRBV19 and TRBJ1-5; 8 nucleotides line up with TRBD1. This CDR3 is built from 16 residues. Looked up from germline, CDR1 is LNHDA and CDR2 is SQIVND (reference sequence). Unmatched junction bases numbered 7, after V lost 4 bases and J lost 2 bases. CDR3 protein: CASSTGQGGGNQPQHF. CDR3 DNA sequence: TGTGCCAGTAGTACCGGACAGGGAGGTGGCAATCAGCCCCAGCATTTT.

This chain uses TRBV18 with TRBJ2-5; D unclear. The CDR3 runs 16 residues. Germline values: CDR1 KGHSH, CDR2 LQKENI. V lost 6 bases to trimming and J lost 0 bases, with 17 bases between them. Written as DNA, the CDR3 is TGTGCCAGCTCCGCAAGCCAGCGCCTAAACCAAGAGACCCAGTACTTC. It is translated as CASSASQRLNQETQYF.

The chain is built from TRBV28 and TRBJ1-5; no clear D gene. V shed 3 bases and J shed 5 bases, with 14 bases lying between them. The CDR3 is made up of 15 amino acids. Germline values: CDR1 MDHEN, CDR2 SYDVKM. CDR3 sequence reads: CASSFEVIGDQPQHF. The CDR3 nucleotides read TGTGCCAGCAGTTTTGAGGTTATCGGGGATCAGCCCCAGCATTTT.

J is TRBJ1-3 and V is TRBV15; D unresolved. V shed 0 bases and J shed 2 bases, with 14 bases lying between them. The length of the CDR3 is 17 residues. Per germline, CDR1 LNHNV and CDR2 YYDKDF (reference sequence). CDR3 in amino acids: CATSRDRGRVAGNTIYF. In DNA form, the CDR3 reads TGTGCCACCAGCAGAGATCGGGGAAGGGTGGCTGGAAACACCATATATTTT.

This chain joins TRBV29-1 and TRBJ2-5; no definite D call. This CDR3 is 11 amino acids long. Per germline, CDR1 SQVTM and CDR2 ANQGSEA. V shed 5 bases and J shed 1 base, with 5 bases lying between them. CDR3: CSVWPQETQYF. For the CDR3, the DNA is TGCAGCGTTTGGCCCCAAGAGACCCAGTACTTC.

The chain joins TRBV3-1 (or the pseudogene TRBV3-2) to TRBJ2-5, with 14 nucleotides matching TRBD2. CDR3 size: 16 residues. Germline lookup yields CDR1 LGHDT and CDR2 YNNKEL (reference sequence). V lost 1 base and J lost 4; bases outside the gene matches: 2. For the CDR3, the DNA is TGTGCCAGCAGCCAAGGGACTAGCGGGAGGAGAGAGACCCAGTACTTC. Its protein product is CASSQGTSGRRETQYF.

V and J are TRBV5-1 and TRBJ1-6, with 7 positions matching TRBD1. CDR1 is SGHRS, CDR2 YFSETQ, per germline. Trimming at V came to 0 bases and at J to 8 bases, leaving 5 bases not matched to a gene. The CDR3 length is 15 residues. The CDR3 region has the DNA TGCGCCAGCAGCTTGGAGGGGGCCGGGGATTCACCCCTCCACTTT. This gives the protein CASSLEGAGDSPLHF.

This clone has a single count. This chain uses TRBV7-8 with TRBJ2-5, with D possibly matching TRBD1 (6 bases). Germline lookup yields CDR1 SGHVS and CDR2 FQNEAQ. This CDR3 spans 15 amino acids. The V end was cut by 6 bases, the J end by 1 base, with 15 bases between. CDR3 in DNA: TGTGCCAGCAGTCCCAGGGTGGGGGCCCAAGAGACCCAGTACTTC. It translates to CASSPRVGAQETQYF.

For the CDR3, the DNA is TGTGCCAGTAGTCTTAGACTAGCCGAGATCGCAGATACGCAGTATTTT. This encodes CASSLRLAEIADTQYF. V gene TRBV19 combines with J gene TRBJ2-3; 7 nucleotides line up with TRBD2. This CDR3 is built from 16 residues. V dropped 5 bases and J dropped 4; count of bases not matched to a gene: 12. Germline V gene sequence: CDR1 LNHDA, CDR2 SQIVND (reference sequence).

CDR3 DNA sequence: TGTGCCAGCAGCCAAGGTCAAGCGCAGCCCCAGCATTTT. Its translation: CASSQGQAQPQHF. The chain couples TRBV3-1 (or the pseudogene TRBV3-2) to TRBJ1-5; D is unresolved. Germline CDR1 LGHDT, CDR2 YNNKEL (reference sequence). There are 13 residues in the CDR3. The V end was cut by 1 base, the J end by 7 bases, with 8 bases between.

The chain combines TRBV27 with TRBJ2-7, with 9 bases fitting TRBD2. This CDR3 is built from 15 residues. The V segment lost 8 bases and the J segment 3 bases; nucleotides outside the gene matches: 11. CDR1 is MNHEY and CDR2 is SMNVEV in the germline V gene (reference sequence). The CDR3, as DNA: TGTGCCAGCCGACATCCTAGCGGGGAGTACTACGAGCAGTACTTC. As protein: CASRHPSGEYYEQYF.

This clone was picked up one time. The V and J genes are TRBV7-6 and TRBJ2-1, with 7 bases aligning to TRBD2. The junction had 5 bases not matched to a gene; V was cut back by 4 bases and J by 2 bases. In germline, CDR1 is SGHVS, CDR2 FNYEAQ. The length of the CDR3 is 15 residues. In nucleotides, the CDR3 is TGTGCCAGCAGCTCACTTCGGGGGGCCTACAATGAGCAGTTCTTC. Amino acids: CASSSLRGAYNEQFF.

The genes are TRBV13 and TRBJ2-7, with 9 positions matching TRBD2. This CDR3 is 15 amino acids long. Per germline, CDR1 PRHDT and CDR2 FYEKMQ (reference sequence). With V trimmed by 3 bases and J by 6 bases, 9 bases remained unmatched. The CDR3 DNA sequence: TGTGCCAGCAGCTTTCGGAATAGCGGGAGAGGCGAGCAGTACTTC. This codes for CASSFRNSGRGEQYF.